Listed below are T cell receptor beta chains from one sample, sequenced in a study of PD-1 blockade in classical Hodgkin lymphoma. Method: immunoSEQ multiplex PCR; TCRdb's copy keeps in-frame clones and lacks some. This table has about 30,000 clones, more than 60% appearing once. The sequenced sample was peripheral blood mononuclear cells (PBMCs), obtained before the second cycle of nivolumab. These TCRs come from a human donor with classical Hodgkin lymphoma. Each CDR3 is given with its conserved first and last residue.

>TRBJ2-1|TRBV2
CASSPDRVNEQFF
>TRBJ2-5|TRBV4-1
CASSQDLVRPKVETQYF
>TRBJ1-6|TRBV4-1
CASSLNTGREIYSPLHF
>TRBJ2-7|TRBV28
CASSTAWSVSSYEQYF
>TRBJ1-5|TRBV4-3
CASSPRTGPGQPQHF
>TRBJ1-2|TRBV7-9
CASSRGTGTNYGYTF
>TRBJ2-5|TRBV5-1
CASSLTSGGTQETQYF
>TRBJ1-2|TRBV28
CASSLRETGYTF
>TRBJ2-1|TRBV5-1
CASSDGQLAGSYNEQFF
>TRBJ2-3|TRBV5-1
CASSLGAKEDTQYF